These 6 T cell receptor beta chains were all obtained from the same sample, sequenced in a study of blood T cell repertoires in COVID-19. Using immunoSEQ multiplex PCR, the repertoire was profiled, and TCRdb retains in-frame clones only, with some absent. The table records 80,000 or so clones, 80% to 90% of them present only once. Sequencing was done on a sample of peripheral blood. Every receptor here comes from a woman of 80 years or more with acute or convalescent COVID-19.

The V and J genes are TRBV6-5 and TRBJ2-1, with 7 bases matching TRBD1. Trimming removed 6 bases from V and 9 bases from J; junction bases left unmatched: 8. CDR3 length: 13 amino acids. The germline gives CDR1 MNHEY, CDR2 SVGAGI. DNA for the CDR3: TGTGCCAGCAGGGCCCCGACAGGGACTGAGCAGTTCTTC. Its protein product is CASRAPTGTEQFF.

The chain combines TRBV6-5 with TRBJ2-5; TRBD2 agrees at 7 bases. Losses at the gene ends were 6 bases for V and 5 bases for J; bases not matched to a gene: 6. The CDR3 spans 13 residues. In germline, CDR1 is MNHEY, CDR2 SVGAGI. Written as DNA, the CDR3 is TGTGCCAGCAGAGGACTAGTAAGCGAGACCCAGTACTTC. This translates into CASRGLVSETQYF.

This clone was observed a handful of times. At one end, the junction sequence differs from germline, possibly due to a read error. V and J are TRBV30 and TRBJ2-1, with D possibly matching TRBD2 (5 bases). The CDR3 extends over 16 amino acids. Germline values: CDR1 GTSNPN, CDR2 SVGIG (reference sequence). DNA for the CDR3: TGTGCCTGGAGTCAAATAGACTATTCCTCCCACAATGAGCAGTTCTTC. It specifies CAWSQIDYSSHNEQFF. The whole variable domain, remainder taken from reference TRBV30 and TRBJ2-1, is SQTIHQWPATLVQPVGSPLSLECTVEGTSNPNLYWYRQAAGRGLQLLFYSVGIGQISSEVPQNLSASRPQDRQFILSSKKLLLSDSGFYLCAWSQIDYSSHNEQFFGPGTRLTVL.

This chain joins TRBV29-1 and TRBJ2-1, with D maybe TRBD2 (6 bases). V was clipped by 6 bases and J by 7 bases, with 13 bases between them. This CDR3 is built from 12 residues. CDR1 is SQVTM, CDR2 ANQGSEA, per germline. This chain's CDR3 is CSVRDLANEQFF. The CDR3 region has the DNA TGCAGCGTCCGGGACTTGGCGAATGAGCAGTTCTTC.

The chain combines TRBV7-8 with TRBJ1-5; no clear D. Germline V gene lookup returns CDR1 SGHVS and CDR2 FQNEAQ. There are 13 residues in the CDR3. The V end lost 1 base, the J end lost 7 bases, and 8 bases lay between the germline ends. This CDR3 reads CASSLVPGQPQHF. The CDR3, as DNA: TGTGCCAGCAGCTTAGTACCCGGGCAGCCCCAGCATTTT.

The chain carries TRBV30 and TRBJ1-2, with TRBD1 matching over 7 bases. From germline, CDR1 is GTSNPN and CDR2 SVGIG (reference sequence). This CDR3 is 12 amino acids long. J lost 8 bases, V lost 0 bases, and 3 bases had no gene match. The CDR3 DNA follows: TGTGCCTGGAGTGTAACAGGGGTGGGCTACACCTTC. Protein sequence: CAWSVTGVGYTF.